This T cell receptor (beta chain) comes out of a study of CD8+CD57+ T cells in acquired aplastic anemia. Study conclusions and caveats: Both patients and controls carried the same twenty-nine CD8+ CDR3 sequences. CD8+ Simpson's diversity in patients was not significantly different from that in controls.

TCR beta VDJ and CDR3 were profiled, and genomic DNA was the template. TCRdb re-analysed the reads in MiXCR, keeping a single row per CDR3 protein. Seen here are approximately 200,000 distinct CDR3 sequences, about half observed once, and the top ten hold roughly 21%. Notes on this clonotype: Its specificity is not known.

Patients selected for sequencing had displayed CD8+CD57+ cell expansion by flow cytometry. Looked up from germline, CDR1 is SGHTA and CDR2 is FQGNSA. The CDR3 is 14 amino acids. J lost 6 bases, V lost 5 bases, and 7 bases had no gene match. The V call is TRBV7-2, the J call TRBJ2-7; TRBD1 matches 10 bases. The TCR sequence derives from a human donor with aplastic anemia. Sequencing used sorted CD4+, CD8+, or CD8+CD57+ T cells (not recorded which) from PBMCs. The CDR3 here is CASSPGTGVVEQYF. The DNA of the CDR3 is TGTGCCAGCAGCCCCGGGACAGGGGTGGTCGAGCAGTACTTC.